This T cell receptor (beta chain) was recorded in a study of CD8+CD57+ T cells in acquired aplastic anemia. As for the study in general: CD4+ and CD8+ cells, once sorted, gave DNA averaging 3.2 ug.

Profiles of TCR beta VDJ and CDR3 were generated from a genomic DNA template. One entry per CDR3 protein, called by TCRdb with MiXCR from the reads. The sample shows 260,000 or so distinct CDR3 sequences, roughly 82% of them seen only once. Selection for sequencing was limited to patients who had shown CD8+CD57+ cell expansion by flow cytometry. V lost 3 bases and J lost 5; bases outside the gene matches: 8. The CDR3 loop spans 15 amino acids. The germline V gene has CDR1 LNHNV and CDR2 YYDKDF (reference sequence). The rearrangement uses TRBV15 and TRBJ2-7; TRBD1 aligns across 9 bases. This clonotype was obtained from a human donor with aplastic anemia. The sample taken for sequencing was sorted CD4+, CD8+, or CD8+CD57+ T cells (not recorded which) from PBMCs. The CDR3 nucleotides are TGTGCCACCAGCAGCCGGACAGGGGACCGGAACGAGCAGTACTTC. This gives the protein CATSSRTGDRNEQYF.